This T cell receptor (beta chain) was identified in a study of cytomegalovirus exposure and HLA in healthy donors. Method: immunoSEQ multiplex PCR; TCRdb's copy keeps in-frame clones and lacks some. The table has roughly 250,000 clones, around 87% seen once. Looked up from germline, CDR1 is SGHDT and CDR2 is YYEEEE. With V trimmed by 0 bases and J by 8 bases, 18 bases remained unmatched. The CDR3 is made up of 18 amino acids. Broader study findings: Associated with cytomegalovirus, according to the listing, were 150 to 200 TCR beta chains. Clusters of TCRs from the first cohort tended to co-occur in the roughly 120 validation repertoires (as a later analysis found).

Regarding this clone: The antigen is not known.

Sequencing input: PBMCs. This chain uses TRBV5-6 with TRBJ1-2; 8 bases match TRBD1. The TCR originated in a woman under 40 in good health and CMV-seropositive. CDR3 coding DNA: TGTGCCAGCAGCTTGGTAAGGGCAGGACAGGGCCAAAAAGGAGGCTACACCTTC. Translating it yields CASSLVRAGQGQKGGYTF.